The T cell receptor (beta chain) described here comes from a study of blood T cell repertoires in COVID-19. About the research overall: Both acute and convalescent COVID-19 samples were obtained from the United States, Italy and Spain. T cells, B-cell-depleted T cells, or PBMCs supplied cDNA or gDNA.

In regard to this clone: Other DNA sequences in the same sample also yield this CDR3.

Trimming shortened V by 3 bases and J by 4 bases, and 9 bases separated the two germline ends. The germline gives CDR1 MRHNA, CDR2 SNTAGT. The CDR3 contains 13 residues. Under the authors' procedure: Amplification of reference gene primers provided the estimated nucleated cell counts. Measured with immunoSEQ multiplex PCR; TCRdb has only the in-frame clones, and not every one. Clone size and the V and J calls come from that table; the DNA yielded D and trimming. The repertoire holds over 350,000 clones, with roughly 88% as singletons. The source of this sequence is a woman in her 30s with active or convalescent COVID-19. The material sequenced was peripheral blood. V is TRBV6-4 and J is TRBJ1-1; D not certain. The CDR3 nucleotides are TGTGCCAGCAGTGATTCCGGGGTCACTGAAGCTTTCTTT. It encodes CASSDSGVTEAFF.